This entry lists 2 T cell receptor beta chains sequenced from one sample in a study of prognosis after radiotherapy for stage I lung cancer. Multiplex PCR, run in two rounds, amplified TCR beta CDR3 from genomic DNA. The use of primers specific to each TRBV and TRBJ gene characterized first-round PCR. TCRdb reprocessed the multiplex PCR reads with MiXCR, giving one entry per CDR3 protein. The table shows roughly 23,000 distinct CDR3 sequences, with roughly 45% occurring only once. The source was PBMCs, collected before or after stereotactic body radiation therapy (not recorded which). The source is a donor aged 50 or older with non-small cell lung cancer.

This clonotype is medium-sized in the sample. V and J are TRBV6-5 and TRBJ1-2, with a tentative D call TRBD1 (5 bases). With 0 bases removed from V and 5 bases from J, the gap between germline ends came to 13 bases. CDR1 and CDR2 (germline): MNHEY, SVGAGI. CDR3 size: 15 residues. The CDR3 loop reads CASSYSLGGNYGYTF. DNA for the CDR3: TGTGCCAGCAGTTACTCCCTGGGGGGGAATTATGGCTACACCTTC.

Many counts were recorded for this clonotype. This chain links TRBV2 with TRBJ2-5; TRBD1 is a possible D gene (6 bases). The germline CDR1 and CDR2 sequences are SNHLY and FYNNEI. V lost 6 bases and J lost 5, with 13 bases in between. The CDR3 is made up of 13 amino acids. CDR3: CASRDSLGETQYF. The CDR3 DNA sequence: TGTGCCAGCAGGGACAGCTTAGGGGAGACCCAGTACTTC.